This T cell receptor beta chain comes out of a study of beta chain features in type 1 diabetes. Whole-study context: Investigators examined roughly 99,000,000 sorted cells across all samples. The study's findings and limits: Reads derived from cDNA could over-represent cells showing high TCR expression.

Isolation of CD4+ naive, central memory, regulatory and stem cell-like memory cells was achieved by sorting via CD45RO/CCR7/CD25/CD127/CD95/CD27. Purity above 98% was achieved in all sorted populations. In its sample, this clone was seen a few times. Its target is unknown. Germline CDR1 MNHNY, CDR2 SVGAGI (reference sequence). The CDR3 has 12 amino acids. V dropped 5 bases and J dropped 8 bases, with 10 bases sitting between them. Sequenced material consisted of expressed TCRB transcripts (all of the isolated RNA was reverse transcribed). Using immunoSEQ multiplex PCR, the repertoire was profiled, and TCRdb retains in-frame clones only, with some absent. The table shows 120,000 to 150,000 clones, with 10% occurring only once.

This chain links TRBV6-6 with TRBJ2-4; tentative D call: TRBD2 (7 bases). The material sequenced was naive CD4+ T cells from blood. This TCR was recovered from a young man in good health. CDR3 sequence reads: CASSKGGDIQYF. The CDR3 bases are TGTGCCAGCAGTAAAGGGGGGGACATTCAGTACTTC.